This T cell receptor beta chain is drawn from a study of T cell repertoires in cytomegalovirus infection. About the study: Well-studied HLA-B-restricted CMV epitopes were used in the study alongside recently identified HLA-C-restricted ones. Public TCR beta signature analysis indicated the presence of both CMV infection and matching HLA type. Overall study findings and caveats: CMV-specific TCR beta clonotypes restricted by HLA-C dominated the ex vivo response. Cumulative public TCR beta family frequency identified CMV carriers with the relevant HLA.

MiXCR was run by TCRdb on the reads, yielding one entry per CDR3 protein. The sample holds roughly 920,000 distinct CDR3 sequences; approximately 30% are singletons and the top ten take roughly an eighth. Turning to this clonotype: The antigen is unknown.

Germline-derived CDR1 and CDR2 are SEHNR and FQNEAQ (reference sequence). Trimming took 5 bases from V and 1 from J, leaving 8 bases between them. The CDR3 consists of 13 residues. The source is a human donor in good health (CMV status not recorded). Some clones in this sample may be carry-over from other donors' samples. V gene TRBV7-9 combines with J gene TRBJ1-1; TRBD1 is a possible D gene (5 bases). Here the sequenced sample was cultured CD8+ T cells from PBMCs, taken from culture after CMV antigen stimulation. The CDR3: CASSADTNTEAFF. CDR3 in DNA: TGTGCCAGCAGCGCGGACACGAACACTGAAGCTTTCTTT.